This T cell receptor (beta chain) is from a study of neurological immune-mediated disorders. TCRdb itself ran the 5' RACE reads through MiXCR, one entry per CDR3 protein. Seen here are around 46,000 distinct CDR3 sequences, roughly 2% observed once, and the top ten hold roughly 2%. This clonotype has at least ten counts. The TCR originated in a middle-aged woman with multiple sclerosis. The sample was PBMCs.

CDR3 sequence: CASSQDWRGGETQYF. CDR3 in DNA: TGCGCCAGCAGCCAAGACTGGCGGGGGGGGGAGACCCAGTACTTC. The chain recombines TRBV4-1 with TRBJ2-5, with TRBD2 matching 9 bases. The CDR3 consists of 15 residues. V was pared by 0 bases and J by 5 bases, with 4 bases of the junction left unmatched. Per the germline V gene, CDR1 is MGHRA and CDR2 is YSYEKL.